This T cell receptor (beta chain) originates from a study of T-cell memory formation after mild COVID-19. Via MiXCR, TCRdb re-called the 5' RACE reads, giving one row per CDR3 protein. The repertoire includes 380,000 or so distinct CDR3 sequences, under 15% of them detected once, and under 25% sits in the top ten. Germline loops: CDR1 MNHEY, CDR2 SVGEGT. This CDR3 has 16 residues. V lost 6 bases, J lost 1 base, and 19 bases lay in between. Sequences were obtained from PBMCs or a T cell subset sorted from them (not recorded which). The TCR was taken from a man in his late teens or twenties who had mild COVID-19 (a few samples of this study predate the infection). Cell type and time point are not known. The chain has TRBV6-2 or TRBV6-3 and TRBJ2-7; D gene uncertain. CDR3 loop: CASSLPTGSGSYEQYF. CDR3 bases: TGTGCCAGCAGCCTCCCCACGGGCTCTGGGTCCTACGAGCAGTACTTC.